These 11 T cell receptor beta chains were sequenced from one sample in a study of Ad26.COV2.S vaccination and SARS-CoV-2 variants. Repertoires were generated with immunoSEQ multiplex PCR, while TCRdb's copy carries only in-frame clones and drops some. The repertoire includes more than 300,000 clones, about 82% of them detected once, and 1.9% sits in the top ten. The treatment denotes: around 19 received Ad26.COV2.S at low or high dose, single or two shots; about five received placebo; per-sample allocation not given. At day 63 after the first vaccine or placebo injection, samples were drawn. This specimen was peripheral blood, taken in a trial of Ad26.COV2.S vaccine versus placebo. The origin of the receptors is a person aged 18-65 years who received the Ad26.COV2.S COVID-19 vaccine or a placebo.

This chain connects TRBV9 to TRBJ2-7; 7 bases agree with TRBD1. The CDR3 has 15 residues. Germline CDR1 and CDR2: SGDLS and YYNGEE. The J segment lost 3 bases and the V segment lost 4 bases, leaving 10 bases of the junction unmatched. CDR3 sequence (DNA): TGTGCCAGCAGCCCACAGGACAGGTTTAACTACGAGCAGTACTTC. This sequence encodes CASSPQDRFNYEQYF.

The chain recombines TRBV7-2 with TRBJ1-1, with D possibly being TRBD1 (6 bases). The CDR3 consists of 14 residues. The germline V and J ends were trimmed by 2 bases and 8 bases, with 15 bases remaining between them. CDR1 is SGHTA, CDR2 FQGNSA, per germline. The CDR3 DNA reads TGTGCCAGCAGCTTAACCACCGGGACAAGCGAAGCTTTCTTT. Its translation is CASSLTTGTSEAFF. The entire variable domain, with the rest obtained from reference TRBV7-2 and TRBJ1-1, is as follows: GAGVSQSPSNKVTEKGKDVELRCDPISGHTALYWYRQSLGQGLEFLIYFQGNSAPDKSGLPSDRFSAERTGGSVSTLTIQRTQQEDSAVYLCASSLTTGTSEAFFGQGTRLTVV.

The CDR3 is CASSRGPRSNQPQHF. The CDR3 region has the DNA TGTGCCAGCTCCCGTGGACCAAGGAGCAATCAGCCCCAGCATTTT. This chain uses TRBV18 with TRBJ1-5, with D uncertain. Germline lookup yields CDR1 KGHSH and CDR2 LQKENI. Trimming removed 6 bases at V and 1 base at J, with 13 bases between. This CDR3 is built from 15 residues.

The chain carries TRBV5-1 and TRBJ2-1; 8 bases are a match to TRBD1. CDR3 length: 15 amino acids. V shed 4 bases, J shed 10 bases, and the junction held 13 bases outside the gene matches. Germline V gene data show CDR1 as SGHRS and CDR2 as YFSETQ. The CDR3 loop reads CASSPVGTGSIEQFF. The CDR3 coding sequence is TGCGCCAGCAGCCCCGTTGGGACAGGATCTATAGAGCAGTTCTTC. Complete variable domain (other parts from reference TRBV5-1 and TRBJ2-1): KAGVTQTPRYLIKTRGQQVTLSCSPISGHRSVSWYQQTPGQGLQFLFEYFSETQRNKGNFPGRFSGRQFSNSRSEMNVSTLELGDSALYLCASSPVGTGSIEQFFGPGTRLTVL.

The table lists this clone with a count of one. The chain has TRBV7-8 and TRBJ2-7; unclear D gene. Germline assignment: CDR1 SGHVS and CDR2 FQNEAQ. Between the trimmed V and J ends, which lost 5 bases and 2 bases, there was a span of 10 bases. The CDR3 is 13 residues long. The CDR3 region has the DNA TGTGCCAGCAGCCCCGGACCCACCTACGAGCAGTACTTC. This gives the protein CASSPGPTYEQYF. Based on the CDR3 plus reference TRBV7-8 and TRBJ2-7, the full variable domain is GAGVSQSPRYKVAKRGQDVALRCDPISGHVSLFWYQQALGQGPEFLTYFQNEAQLDKSGLPSDRFFAERPEGSVSTLKIQRTQQEDSAVYLCASSPGPTYEQYFGPGTRLTVT.

This chain joins TRBV7-9 and TRBJ2-7; possible D gene TRBD1, 5 bases. CDR1 is SEHNR and CDR2 is FQNEAQ in the germline V gene (reference sequence). The CDR3 sequence is 14 residues long. Trimming took off 6 bases at V and 4 bases at J, with 16 bases between the two ends. The CDR3: CASRAGGHRYEQYF. CDR3 nucleotide sequence: TGTGCCAGCAGGGCCGGCGGACACAGATACGAGCAGTACTTC.

The chain uses TRBV29-1 and TRBJ2-7; a possible D gene is TRBD2 (5 bases). Per the germline V gene, CDR1 is SQVTM and CDR2 is ANQGSEA. The CDR3 extends over 12 amino acids. CDR3 protein: CSGMGTGYEQYF. CDR3 coding DNA: TGCAGTGGAATGGGTACGGGGTACGAGCAGTACTTC.

The rearrangement uses TRBV5-4 and TRBJ1-2; TRBD1 might be the D (6 bases). The CDR3 contains 14 residues. The germline CDR1 and CDR2 sequences are SGHNT and YYREEE (reference sequence). V was pared by 4 bases and J by 2 bases, with 12 bases between. DNA for the CDR3: TGTGCCAGCAGCCTGGAAGGGGGGAACTATGGCTACACCTTC. It specifies CASSLEGGNYGYTF.

The V call is TRBV19, the J call TRBJ2-1, with TRBD1 matching over 8 bases. Germline V gene data show CDR1 as LNHDA and CDR2 as SQIVND (reference sequence). Trimming removed 5 bases from V and 1 base from J; junction bases left unmatched: 4. This CDR3 spans 15 amino acids. For the CDR3, the DNA is TGTGCCAGTAGTTCCAGACAGGGGTCCTACAATGAGCAGTTCTTC. This translates into CASSSRQGSYNEQFF.

The rearrangement links TRBV4-2 to TRBJ1-5; possibly TRBD1 for D (6 bases). CDR1 is LGHNA and CDR2 is YNFKEQ in the germline V gene. This CDR3 is 16 amino acids long. The germline V and J ends were trimmed by 0 bases and 5 bases, with 14 bases remaining between them. The DNA of the CDR3 is TGTGCCAGCAGCCAAGATAACAGGGTAGGCTATCAGCCCCAGCATTTT. Protein product: CASSQDNRVGYQPQHF.

The chain carries TRBV18 and TRBJ1-1; D is perhaps TRBD1 (6 bases). V was pared by 2 bases and J by 4 bases, with 17 bases between. The CDR3 covers 16 residues. The V gene's germline CDR1 is KGHSH and CDR2 LQKENI. CDR3 bases: TGTGCCAGCTCACCAGCGGGGGCTGAACGGGGCACTGAAGCTTTCTTT. Amino acid sequence: CASSPAGAERGTEAFF.